This T cell receptor (beta chain) was retrieved from a study of cytomegalovirus exposure and HLA in healthy donors. General study points: Excluded were some V segments that proved indistinguishable, including TRBV6-2 and TRBV6-3. Association of around 17,000 TCR beta sequences with HLA alleles was found at 0.05 false discovery rate in a later analysis.

60 Vbeta and 13 Jbeta primers were used in PCR. Some clones are missing from TCRdb's copy, which holds only in-frame ones; the method was immunoSEQ multiplex PCR. The data contain roughly 110,000 clones, roughly four fifths of them singletons. Germline loops: CDR1 SGHVS, CDR2 FQNEAQ. V lost 4 bases to trimming and J lost 2 bases, with 16 bases between them. CDR3 size: 16 residues. For this clone: Antigen: not known.

Material: PBMCs. The V and J genes are TRBV7-8 and TRBJ2-3; tentatively, D is TRBD1 (6 bases). This TCR was recovered from a woman between 18 and 29 years old in good health and CMV-seronegative. The CDR3 reads CASSYAGAGDTDTQYF. The CDR3, as DNA: TGTGCCAGCAGCTATGCCGGGGCAGGGGACACAGATACGCAGTATTTT.